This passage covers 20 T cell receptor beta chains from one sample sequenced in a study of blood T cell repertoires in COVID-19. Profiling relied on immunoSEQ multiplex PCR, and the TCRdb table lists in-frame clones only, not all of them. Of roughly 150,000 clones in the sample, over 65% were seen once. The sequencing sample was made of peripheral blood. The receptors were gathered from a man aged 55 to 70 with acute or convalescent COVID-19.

Here the CDR3 reads CASSEWRGDRGLADTQYF. The CDR3 coding sequence is TGTGCCAGCAGTGAATGGCGGGGAGACAGGGGGCTCGCAGATACGCAGTATTTT. The chain couples TRBV25-1 to TRBJ2-3, with 10 bases fitting TRBD1. Trimming removed 1 base from V and 4 bases from J; junction bases left unmatched: 11. From germline, CDR1 is MGHDK and CDR2 SYGVNS. This CDR3 region has 18 residues.

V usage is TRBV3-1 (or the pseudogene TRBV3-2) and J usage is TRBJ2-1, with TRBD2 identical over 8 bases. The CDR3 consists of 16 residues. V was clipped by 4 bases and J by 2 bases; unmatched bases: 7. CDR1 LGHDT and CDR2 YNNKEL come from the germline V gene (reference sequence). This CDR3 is CASSPLGGGPYNEQFF. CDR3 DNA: TGTGCCAGCAGCCCTCTCGGGGGGGGGCCCTACAATGAGCAGTTCTTC.

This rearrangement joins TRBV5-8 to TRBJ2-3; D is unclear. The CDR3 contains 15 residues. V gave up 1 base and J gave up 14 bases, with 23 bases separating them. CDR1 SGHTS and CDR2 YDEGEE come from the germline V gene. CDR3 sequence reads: CASSLTLSLAAGAYF. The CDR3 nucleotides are TGTGCCAGCAGCTTGACCCTCTCCCTGGCGGCTGGCGCGTATTTT. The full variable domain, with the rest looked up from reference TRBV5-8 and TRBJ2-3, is EAGVTQSPTHLIKTRGQQATLRCSPISGHTSVYWYQQALGLGLQFLLWYDEGEERNRGNFPPRFSGRQFPNYSSELNVNALELEDSALYLCASSLTLSLAAGAYFGPGTRLTVL.

The CDR3 DNA is TGTGCCAGCAGCTTAGGTACAGGGGGCGAGCAGTACTTC. Protein: CASSLGTGGEQYF. The chain is built from TRBV13 and TRBJ2-7; 8 bases are a match to TRBD1. V dropped 0 bases and J dropped 6; count of bases not matched to a gene: 1. Germline CDR1 and CDR2: PRHDT and FYEKMQ (reference sequence). The CDR3 is 13 amino acids.

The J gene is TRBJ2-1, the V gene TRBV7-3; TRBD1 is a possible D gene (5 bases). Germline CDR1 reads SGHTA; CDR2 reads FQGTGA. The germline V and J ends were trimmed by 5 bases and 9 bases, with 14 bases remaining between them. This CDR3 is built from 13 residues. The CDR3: CASSPTIGAEQFF. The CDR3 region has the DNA TGTGCCAGCAGCCCAACGATAGGGGCTGAGCAGTTCTTC. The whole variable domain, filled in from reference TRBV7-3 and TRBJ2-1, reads GAGVSQTPSNKVTEKGKYVELRCDPISGHTALYWYRQSLGQGPEFLIYFQGTGAADDSGLPNDRFFAVRPEGSVSTLKIQRTERGDSAVYLCASSPTIGAEQFFGPGTRLTVL.

The CDR3, as DNA: TGTGCCAGCAGTGGACAGTTTAATGAAAAACTGTTTTTT. Its protein product is CASSGQFNEKLFF. This chain uses TRBV2 with TRBJ1-4; the D gene is possibly TRBD1 (5 bases). This CDR3 contains 13 residues. V was shortened by 4 bases and J by 4 bases, with 7 bases between the two germline ends. Germline loops: CDR1 SNHLY, CDR2 FYNNEI. Full variable domain (missing parts from reference TRBV2 and TRBJ1-4): EPEVTQTPSHQVTQMGQEVILRCVPISNHLYFYWYRQILGQKVEFLVSFYNNEISEKSEIFDDQFSVERPDGSNFTLKIRSTKLEDSAMYFCASSGQFNEKLFFGSGTQLSVL.

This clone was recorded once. In nucleotides, the CDR3 is TGCGCCAGCAGCTTGGTAGACAGGGGAGGACATGGCTACACCTTC. Translated, it gives CASSLVDRGGHGYTF. This chain uses TRBV5-1 with TRBJ1-2, with 8 bases that match TRBD1. Losses at the gene ends were 0 bases for V and 6 bases for J; bases not matched to a gene: 7. The CDR3 has 15 amino acids. Germline values: CDR1 SGHRS, CDR2 YFSETQ.

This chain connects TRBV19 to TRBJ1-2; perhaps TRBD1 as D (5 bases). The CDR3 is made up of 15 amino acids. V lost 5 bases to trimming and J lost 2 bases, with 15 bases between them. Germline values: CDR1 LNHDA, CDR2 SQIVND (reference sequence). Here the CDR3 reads CASSSSTGINYGYTF. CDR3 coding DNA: TGTGCCAGTAGTTCCTCAACAGGAATCAACTATGGCTACACCTTC.

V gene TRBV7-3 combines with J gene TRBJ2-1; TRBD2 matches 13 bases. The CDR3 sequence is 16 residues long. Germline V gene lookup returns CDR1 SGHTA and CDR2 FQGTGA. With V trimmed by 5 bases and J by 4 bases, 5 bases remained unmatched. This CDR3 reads CASSTKGLAGYNEQFF. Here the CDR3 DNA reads TGTGCCAGCAGCACAAAGGGACTAGCGGGGTACAATGAGCAGTTCTTC.

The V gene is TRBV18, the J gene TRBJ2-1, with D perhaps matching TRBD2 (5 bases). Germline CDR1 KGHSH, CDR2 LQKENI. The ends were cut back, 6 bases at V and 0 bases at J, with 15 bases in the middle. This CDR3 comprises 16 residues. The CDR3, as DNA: TGTGCCAGCTCCCCCTCCCAGCGGAGCTCCTACAATGAGCAGTTCTTC. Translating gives CASSPSQRSSYNEQFF.

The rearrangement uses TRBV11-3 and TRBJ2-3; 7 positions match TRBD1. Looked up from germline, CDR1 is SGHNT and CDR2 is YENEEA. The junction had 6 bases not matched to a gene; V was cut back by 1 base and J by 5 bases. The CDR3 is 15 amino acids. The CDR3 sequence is CASSLGTGGIDTQYF. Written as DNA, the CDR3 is TGTGCCAGCAGCTTAGGGACAGGTGGTATAGATACGCAGTATTTT.

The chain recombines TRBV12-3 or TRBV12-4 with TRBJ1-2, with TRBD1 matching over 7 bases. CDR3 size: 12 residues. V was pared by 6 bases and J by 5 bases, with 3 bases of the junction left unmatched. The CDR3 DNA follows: TGTGCCAGCAGCGTACAGGGGTATGGCTACACCTTC. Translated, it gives CASSVQGYGYTF.

The CDR3 DNA reads TGTGCCAGCAGTTACTCGGCGGGGCGCAACGAGCAGTACTTC. Translating it yields CASSYSAGRNEQYF. V usage is TRBV6-5 and J usage is TRBJ2-7; perhaps TRBD2 as D (6 bases). This CDR3 is 14 amino acids long. Germline V CDR1 and CDR2: MNHEY, SVGAGI. V dropped 0 bases and J dropped 5 bases, with 11 bases sitting between them.

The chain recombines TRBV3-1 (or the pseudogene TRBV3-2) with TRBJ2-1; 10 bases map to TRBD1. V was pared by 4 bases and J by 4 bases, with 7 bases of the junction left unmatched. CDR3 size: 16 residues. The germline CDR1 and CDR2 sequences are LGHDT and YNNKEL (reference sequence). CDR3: CASSRTGTGAYNEQFF. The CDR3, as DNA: TGTGCCAGCAGCCGGACCGGGACAGGGGCTTACAATGAGCAGTTCTTC.

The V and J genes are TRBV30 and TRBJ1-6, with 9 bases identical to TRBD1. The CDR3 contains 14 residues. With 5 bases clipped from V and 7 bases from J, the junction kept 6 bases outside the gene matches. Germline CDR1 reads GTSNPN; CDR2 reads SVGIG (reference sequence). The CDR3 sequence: CAWSGGQGNSPLHF. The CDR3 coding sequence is TGTGCCTGGTCCGGAGGACAGGGGAATTCACCCCTCCACTTT.

The CDR3 nucleotides read TGTGCCAGCAGCCAAGATCAGGGACTGATATCTGGGGCCAACGTCCTGACTTTC. Translating it yields CASSQDQGLISGANVLTF. The rearrangement uses TRBV4-2 and TRBJ2-6; weak D call: TRBD2 (6 bases). The CDR3 has 18 amino acids. V dropped 0 bases and J dropped 1 base, with 13 bases sitting between them. Germline V gene lookup returns CDR1 LGHNA and CDR2 YNFKEQ.

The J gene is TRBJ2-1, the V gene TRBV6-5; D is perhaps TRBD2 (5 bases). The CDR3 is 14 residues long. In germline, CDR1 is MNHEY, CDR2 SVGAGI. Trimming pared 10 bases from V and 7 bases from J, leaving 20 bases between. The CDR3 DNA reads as TGTGCCACAGTCGTAGCGCTTGGGTATAATGAGCAGTTCTTC. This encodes CATVVALGYNEQFF.

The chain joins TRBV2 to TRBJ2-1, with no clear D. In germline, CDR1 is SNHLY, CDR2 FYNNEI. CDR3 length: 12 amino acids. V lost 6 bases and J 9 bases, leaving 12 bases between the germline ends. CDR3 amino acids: CASREQISEQFF. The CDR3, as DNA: TGTGCCAGCAGGGAGCAGATTAGTGAGCAGTTCTTC. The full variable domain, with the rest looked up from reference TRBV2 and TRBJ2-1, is EPEVTQTPSHQVTQMGQEVILRCVPISNHLYFYWYRQILGQKVEFLVSFYNNEISEKSEIFDDQFSVERPDGSNFTLKIRSTKLEDSAMYFCASREQISEQFFGPGTRLTVL.

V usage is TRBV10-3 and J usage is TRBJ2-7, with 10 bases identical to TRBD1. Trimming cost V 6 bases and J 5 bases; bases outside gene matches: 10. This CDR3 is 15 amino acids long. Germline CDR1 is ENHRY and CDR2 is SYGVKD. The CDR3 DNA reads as TGTGCCATCAGCCTTACGGGACAGGGGCAAAACGAGCAGTACTTC. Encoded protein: CAISLTGQGQNEQYF.

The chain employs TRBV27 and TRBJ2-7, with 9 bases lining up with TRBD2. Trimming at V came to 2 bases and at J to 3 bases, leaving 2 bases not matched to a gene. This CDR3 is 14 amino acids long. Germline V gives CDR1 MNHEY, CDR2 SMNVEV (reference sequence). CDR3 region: CASSLSGGYYEQYF. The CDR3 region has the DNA TGTGCCAGCAGTTTAAGCGGGGGGTACTACGAGCAGTACTTC.